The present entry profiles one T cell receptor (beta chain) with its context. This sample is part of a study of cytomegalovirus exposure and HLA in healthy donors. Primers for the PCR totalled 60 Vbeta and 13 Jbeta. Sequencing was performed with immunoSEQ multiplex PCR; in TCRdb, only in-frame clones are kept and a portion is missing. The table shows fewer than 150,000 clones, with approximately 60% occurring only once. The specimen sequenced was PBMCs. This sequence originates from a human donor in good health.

CDR3 residues: CASSLALGQGYEQYF. CDR3 coding DNA: TGCGCCAGCAGCTTGGCCCTCGGACAGGGGTACGAGCAGTACTTC. The gene calls are TRBV5-1 and TRBJ2-7; TRBD1 aligns across 9 bases. In germline, CDR1 is SGHRS, CDR2 YFSETQ. J gave up 4 bases and V 0 bases, and 5 bases lay outside the gene matches. CDR3 size: 15 residues.